These 8 T cell receptor beta chains share one sample of origin, sequenced in a study of T-cell memory formation after mild COVID-19. TCRdb re-derived calls from the 5' RACE reads in MiXCR, one entry per CDR3 protein. Among 250,000 to 300,000 distinct CDR3 sequences listed, 15% to 20% were seen once. Specimen: PBMCs or a T cell subset sorted from them (not recorded which). Receptors originate from a man aged 18 to 30 who had mild COVID-19 (a few samples of this study predate the infection). Cell type and time point are not known.

The V gene is TRBV20-1, the J gene TRBJ2-6, with 7 nucleotides matching TRBD1. Germline V gene sequence: CDR1 DFQATT, CDR2 SNEGSKA (reference sequence). V dropped 5 bases and J dropped 3; count of bases not matched to a gene: 13. The CDR3 runs 17 residues. This CDR3 reads CSASEGGRGFGANVLTF. The DNA of the CDR3 is TGCAGTGCTTCCGAGGGCGGCAGGGGGTTTGGGGCCAACGTCCTGACTTTC.

This clonotype was counted between two and nine times. This sequence joins TRBV7-9 and TRBJ2-1, with TRBD2 identical over 11 bases. V gave up 7 bases and J gave up 9 bases; unmatched junction bases: 8. This CDR3 spans 14 amino acids. The germline gives CDR1 SEHNR, CDR2 FQNEAQ (reference sequence). CDR3 sequence reads: CASNPSGGLVEQFF. The CDR3 nucleotides read TGTGCCAGCAACCCTAGCGGGGGGCTGGTTGAGCAGTTCTTC.

This clonotype was counted at least ten times. The rearrangement uses TRBV5-5 and TRBJ2-1, with D possibly being TRBD1 (6 bases). Germline values: CDR1 SGHKS, CDR2 YYEKEE (reference sequence). The CDR3 loop spans 13 amino acids. V lost 4 bases, J lost 1 base, and 6 bases lay in between. CDR3 in amino acids: CASSGTSYNEQFF. DNA for the CDR3: TGTGCCAGCAGCGGGACATCCTACAATGAGCAGTTCTTC.

This clonotype has more than one count but fewer than ten. The chain has TRBV2 and TRBJ2-4; TRBD1 might be the D (5 bases). The CDR3 has 14 residues. Trimming removed 8 bases at V and 0 bases at J, with 11 bases between. Germline V gene data show CDR1 as SNHLY and CDR2 as FYNNEI. CDR3 bases: TGTGCCAGCCGCCGACAGATAGCCAAAAACATTCAGTACTTC. Protein: CASRRQIAKNIQYF.

This clonotype has only a few counts. The chain has TRBV3-1 and TRBJ1-2; unclear D gene. Trimming removed 4 bases at V and 5 bases at J, with 14 bases between. CDR1 is LGHDT and CDR2 is YNNKEL in the germline V gene (reference sequence). This CDR3 region has 14 residues. CDR3 DNA: TGTGCCAGCAGCCCCCGGAGACAAGCTTATGGCTACACCTTC. Protein sequence: CASSPRRQAYGYTF.

In this sample, this clonotype turned up many times. The CDR3 here is CASSSFLGGGPYLSGYTF. DNA for the CDR3: TGTGCCAGCAGCAGCTTTTTAGGGGGGGGACCGTACTTGTCTGGCTACACCTTC. The chain carries TRBV7-9 and TRBJ1-2, with D possibly being TRBD1 (6 bases). Germline V lookup: CDR1 SEHNR, CDR2 FQNEAQ (reference sequence). V was cut by 5 bases and J by 7 bases, with 29 bases left in between. The length of the CDR3 is 18 residues.

This clonotype was recorded only once. The chain links TRBV4-2 to TRBJ1-2; D may be TRBD1 (5 bases). V was clipped by 3 bases and J by 3 bases, with 20 bases between them. CDR1 LGHNA and CDR2 YNFKEQ come from the germline V gene. The CDR3 has 17 residues. The DNA of the CDR3 is TGTGCCAGCAGCCAGTTGCCAGAGGGGCGTCGGCACTATGGCTACACCTTC. Its translation: CASSQLPEGRRHYGYTF.

V and J are TRBV4-1 and TRBJ2-1, with D uncertain. The CDR3 length is 14 residues. Germline loops: CDR1 MGHRA, CDR2 YSYEKL. The germline V and J ends were trimmed by 0 bases and 10 bases, with 13 bases remaining between them. The CDR3 here is CASSQDLVLLEQFF. The CDR3 nucleotides are TGCGCCAGCAGCCAAGATTTGGTTTTGCTGGAGCAGTTCTTC.